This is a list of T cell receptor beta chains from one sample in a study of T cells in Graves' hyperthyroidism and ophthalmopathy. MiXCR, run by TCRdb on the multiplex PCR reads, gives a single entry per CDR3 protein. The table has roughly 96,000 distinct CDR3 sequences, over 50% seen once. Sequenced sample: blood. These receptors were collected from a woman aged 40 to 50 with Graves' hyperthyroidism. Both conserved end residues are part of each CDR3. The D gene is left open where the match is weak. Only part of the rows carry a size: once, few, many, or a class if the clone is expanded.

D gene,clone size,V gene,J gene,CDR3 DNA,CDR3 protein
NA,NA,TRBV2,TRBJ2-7,TGTGCCAGCAGTGAGTCGGGGGCCTCGACATTAAGGCAGTACTTC,CASSESGASTLRQYF
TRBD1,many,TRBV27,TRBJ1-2,TGTGCCAGCAGTAAGACAGGGGCCAATGGCTACACCTTC,CASSKTGANGYTF
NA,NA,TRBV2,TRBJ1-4,TGTGCCAGCAGTGGAAGGGGCGGGAGTGAAAAACTGTTTTTT,CASSGRGGSEKLFF
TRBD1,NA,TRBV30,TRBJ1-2,TGTGCCTGGTACGGGACAGGCGAAAACTATGGCTACACCTTC,CAWYGTGENYGYTF
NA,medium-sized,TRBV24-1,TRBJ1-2,TGTGCCACCAGTGACCGGTCGGTCCTCTATGGCTACACCTTC,CATSDRSVLYGYTF
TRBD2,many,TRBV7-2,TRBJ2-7,TGTGCCAGCAGCTTAGAACCGGGACTAGCGGATACGAGGAAGTACTTC,CASSLEPGLADTRKYF
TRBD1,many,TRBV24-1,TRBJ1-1,TGTGCCACCAGTGACGAGGCGGGACAGGGGGCCTGGACTGAAGCTTTCTTT,CATSDEAGQGAWTEAFF
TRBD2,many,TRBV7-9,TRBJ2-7,TGTGCCAGCAGCTTAGCCTCCGGGACTAGCAACGAGCAGTACTTC,CASSLASGTSNEQYF
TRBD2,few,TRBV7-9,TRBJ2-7,TGTGCCAGCTCACCTCCCAGCGGGAGCCTCTACGAGCAGTACTTC,CASSPPSGSLYEQYF
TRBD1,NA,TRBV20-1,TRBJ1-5,TGCAGTGCTAGAGTCTTTCGAGGGGGCTATAGCAATCAGCCCCAGCATTTT,CSARVFRGGYSNQPQHF
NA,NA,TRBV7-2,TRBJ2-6,TGCGCCAGCAGCCCCGGGGCAGGGGCTTTTGGTGAAGCTTTC,CASSPGAGAFGEAF
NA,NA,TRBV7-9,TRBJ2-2,TGTGCCAGCAGCTTAGTGGGGGGCGGGGGGCTGTTTTTT,CASSLVGGGGLFF
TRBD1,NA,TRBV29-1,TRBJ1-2,TGCAGCCAAGATTGGACAGGTTCCTATGGCTACACCTTC,CSQDWTGSYGYTF
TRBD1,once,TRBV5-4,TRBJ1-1,TGTGCCAGCAGCTCCGGGACAGGGTTGAACACTGAAGCTTTCTTT,CASSSGTGLNTEAFF
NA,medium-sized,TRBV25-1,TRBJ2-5,TGTGCCAGCAAGGGTGCTACGGATCACGGGACCCAGTACTTC,CASKGATDHGTQYF
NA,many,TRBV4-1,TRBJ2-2,TGCGCCAGCAGCCGGCGGGAATGGGAGCTGTTTTTT,CASSRREWELFF
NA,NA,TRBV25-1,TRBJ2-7,TGTGCCAGCAGTGATTTGGACAGCCAGAGCTCCTACGAGCAGTACTTC,CASSDLDSQSSYEQYF
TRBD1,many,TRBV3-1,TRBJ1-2,TGTGCCAGCAGCCACAGGGGGTTTTATGGCTACACCTTC,CASSHRGFYGYTF
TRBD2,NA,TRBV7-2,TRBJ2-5,TGTGCCAGCAGCCGAGTGGCGGGAGGGCGGGTAGAGACCCAGTACTTC,CASSRVAGGRVETQYF
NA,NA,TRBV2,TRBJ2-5,TGTGCCAGCAGTGACTCAGCGGGCAGGGGGGCGTCCCAGTACTTC,CASSDSAGRGASQYF
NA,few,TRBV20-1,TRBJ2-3,TGCAGTGCTAGAGATCTTCCCAATCCAGGTTACGATACGCAGTATTTT,CSARDLPNPGYDTQYF
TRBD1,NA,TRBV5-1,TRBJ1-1,TGCGCCAGCAGCTTGGAGGGGGCATCTGGAGCTTTCTTT,CASSLEGASGAFF
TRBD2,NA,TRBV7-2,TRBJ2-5,TGTGCCAGCATCTCCCGACTAGCGGGAGACCAGTACTTC,CASISRLAGDQYF
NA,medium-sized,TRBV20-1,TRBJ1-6,TGCAGTGCTAGCGGGACTGATAATTCACCCCTCCACTTT,CSASGTDNSPLHF
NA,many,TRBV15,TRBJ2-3,TGTGCCACCAGCAGATCCTACACAGATACGCAGTATTTT,CATSRSYTDTQYF
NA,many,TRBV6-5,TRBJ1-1,TGTGCCAGCAGCCTAACAGGGAACACTGAAGCTTTCTTT,CASSLTGNTEAFF
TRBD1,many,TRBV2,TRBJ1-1,TGTGCCAGCAGTGAACGACAGGGGAAAGCTTTCTTT,CASSERQGKAFF
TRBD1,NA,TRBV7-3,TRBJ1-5,TGTGCCAGCAGCTTAAGCAGGGGGCTAAAGCCCCAGCATTTT,CASSLSRGLKPQHF
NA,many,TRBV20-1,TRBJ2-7,TGCAGTGCTAGCGACTATGGGGACACGTACTCCTACGAGCAGTACTTC,CSASDYGDTYSYEQYF
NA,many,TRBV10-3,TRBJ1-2,TGTGCCATCAGTGAGGACAGGAGGTTTGGCTACACCTTC,CAISEDRRFGYTF
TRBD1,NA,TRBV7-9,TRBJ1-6,TGTGCCAGCAGCCCTGGACAGGGGGCCAATTCACCCCTCCACTTT,CASSPGQGANSPLHF
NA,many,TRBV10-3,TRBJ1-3,TGTGCCATCAGTGTCGAGCCCAAAGCCACCATATATTTT,CAISVEPKATIYF
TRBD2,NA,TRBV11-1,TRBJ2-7,TGTGCCAGCAGCTCCCGTAGGGTAGCGGGAGGGAACGAGCAGTACTTC,CASSSRRVAGGNEQYF
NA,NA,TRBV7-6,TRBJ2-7,TGTGCCAGCAGCTTGAGATGGGGGGAGTACGAGCAGTACTTC,CASSLRWGEYEQYF
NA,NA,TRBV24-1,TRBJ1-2,TGTGCCACCAGTGATCGCGCCAGCAGCTCAGGGGTCTATGGCTACACCTTC,CATSDRASSSGVYGYTF
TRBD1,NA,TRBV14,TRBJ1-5,TGTGCCAGCACCCGGACAGGGGAAGGGGAAAGCAATCAGCCCCAGCATTTT,CASTRTGEGESNQPQHF
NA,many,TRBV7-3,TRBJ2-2,TGTGCCAGCAGCTCCGGGACTGCCACCACCGGGGAGCTGTTTTTT,CASSSGTATTGELFF
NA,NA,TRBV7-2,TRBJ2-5,TGTGCCAGCAGCCCCTGGGGCGAGGCCCATTACTTC,CASSPWGEAHYF
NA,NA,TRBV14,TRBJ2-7,TGTGCCAGCAGCCAAGGTGCGGGACCCTCCTACGAGCAGTACTTC,CASSQGAGPSYEQYF
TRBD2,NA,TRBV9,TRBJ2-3,TGTGCCAGCAGCCAAGCACCGACTAGCGGAAGCACAGATACGCAGTATTTT,CASSQAPTSGSTDTQYF
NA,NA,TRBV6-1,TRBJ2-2,TGTGCCAGCAGTGCAACAGGCGGCGGGGAGCTGTTTTTT,CASSATGGGELFF
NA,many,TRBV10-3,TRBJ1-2,TGTGCCATCATTTATGCCGGGACCTATGGCTACACCTTC,CAIIYAGTYGYTF
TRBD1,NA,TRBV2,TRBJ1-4,TGTGCCAGCAGCTTAGACAGGGATACTAATGAAAAACTGTTTTTT,CASSLDRDTNEKLFF
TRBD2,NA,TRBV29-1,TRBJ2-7,TGCAGCGTTGGACTAGCGGGAGAATTCTACGAGCAGTACTTC,CSVGLAGEFYEQYF
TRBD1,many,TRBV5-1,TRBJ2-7,TGCGCCAGCAGAACCGGGACAGGGATTTACGAGCAGTACTTC,CASRTGTGIYEQYF
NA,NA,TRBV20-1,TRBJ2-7,TGCAGTGCTAGAGAGGGGGCCTACGAGCAGTACTTC,CSAREGAYEQYF
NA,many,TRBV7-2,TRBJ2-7,TGTGCCAGCAGCTTAGATTTTCTACCCTACGAGCAGTACTTC,CASSLDFLPYEQYF
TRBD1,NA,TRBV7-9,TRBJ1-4,TGTGCCAGCAGCTTAGGGGACAGGGAAAGTGAAAAACTGTTTTTT,CASSLGDRESEKLFF
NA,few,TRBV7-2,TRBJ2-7,TGTGCCAGCAGCTTAAGGCAGAATTACGAGCAGTACTTC,CASSLRQNYEQYF
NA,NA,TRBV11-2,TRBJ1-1,TGTGCCAGCAGTGGATCTGGGGCGGTGAACACTGAAGCTCTCTTT,CASSGSGAVNTEALF
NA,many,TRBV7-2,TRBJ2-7,TGTGCCAGCAGCCTCTCCTACGAGCAGTACTTC,CASSLSYEQYF
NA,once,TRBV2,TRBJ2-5,TGTGCCAGCATGGGAGAGACCCAGTACTTC,CASMGETQYF
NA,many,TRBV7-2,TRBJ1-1,TGTGCCAGCAGCTTGGGACACATGGCTGGGACTGAAGCTTTCTTT,CASSLGHMAGTEAFF
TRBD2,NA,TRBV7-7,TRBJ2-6,TGTGCCAGCAGCTTTACTAGCGGGAGCATCTCTGGGGCCAACGTCCTGACTTTC,CASSFTSGSISGANVLTF
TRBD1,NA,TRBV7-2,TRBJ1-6,TGTGCCAGCAGCTCGACAGGGGGCGGTTCACCCCTCCACTTT,CASSSTGGGSPLHF